The next 27 T cell receptor beta chains were all read from a single sample in a study of T cells in Graves' hyperthyroidism and ophthalmopathy. Using RNA transcripts as the source, TCR beta CDR3 regions were amplified. A first-round RT-PCR of the TCR CDR3 used the HTBI primer set. Via MiXCR, TCRdb re-called the multiplex PCR reads, giving one row per CDR3 protein. This table holds approximately 710,000 distinct CDR3 sequences, 15% to 20% found once. Sample: blood. The receptors shown here come from a middle-aged man with Graves' hyperthyroidism.

This clonotype has at least ten counts. The CDR3 loop reads CASSPSAFNEKLFF. CDR3 DNA sequence: TGTGCCAGCAGCCCCTCAGCCTTTAATGAAAAACTGTTTTTT. The rearrangement links TRBV7-8 to TRBJ1-4; D ambiguous. This CDR3 has 14 residues. With 5 bases removed from V and 4 bases from J, the gap between germline ends came to 11 bases. Per the germline V gene, CDR1 is SGHVS and CDR2 is FQNEAQ.

The genes are TRBV7-8 and TRBJ2-1, with D possibly being TRBD2 (6 bases). Trimming took off 7 bases at V and 3 bases at J, with 13 bases between the two ends. Germline CDR1 and CDR2: SGHVS and FQNEAQ. The CDR3 extends over 14 amino acids. The CDR3 bases are TGTGCCAGCAAACCGGGACTGGACTACAATGAGCAGTTCTTC. This codes for CASKPGLDYNEQFF.

This clonotype was counted between two and nine times. The genes are TRBV7-9 and TRBJ2-7; D ambiguous. This CDR3 region has 16 residues. Germline V gene data show CDR1 as SEHNR and CDR2 as FQNEAQ (reference sequence). Between the trimmed V and J ends, which lost 2 bases and 1 base, there was a span of 15 bases. The chain's CDR3 is CASSLIILGSSYEQYF. The CDR3 bases are TGTGCCAGCAGCTTAATTATTCTGGGTTCTTCCTACGAGCAGTACTTC.

The chain employs TRBV12-3 or TRBV12-4 and TRBJ2-1; the match to TRBD2 covers 10 bases. The CDR3 loop spans 16 amino acids. Trimming took 4 bases from V and 7 from J; bases not matched to a gene: 10. The CDR3 DNA reads as TGTGCCAGCAGTTCGCCCCCTAGCGGGAGTGTAAATGAGCAGTTCTTC. Its protein is CASSSPPSGSVNEQFF.

As regards this clonotype: One junction end disagrees with the germline gene, perhaps due to a read error. The rearrangement links TRBV19 to TRBJ2-2, with D possibly called TRBD1 or TRBD2 (5 bases each). Germline loops: CDR1 LNHDA, CDR2 SQIVND (reference sequence). This CDR3 region has 15 residues. The CDR3, as DNA: TGTGCCATTAGTGTGCAGGGAGATCCCACCGGGGAGCTGTTTTTT. Residues: CAISVQGDPTGELFF.

Of note for this clonotype: A read error may be the cause here, since a much bigger clone is one base away. CDR3 coding DNA: TGTGCCAGCAGTTTATTTTCTAATGAGCAGCTCTTC. Its translation: CASSLFSNEQLF. The gene calls are TRBV28 and TRBJ2-1, with unresolved D. CDR1 is MDHEN and CDR2 is SYDVKM in the germline V gene. The CDR3 sequence is 12 residues long.

This clonotype was counted many times. J is TRBJ2-1 and V is TRBV12-5; either TRBD1 or TRBD2 may supply D (5 bases each). CDR3 length: 13 residues. With 0 bases removed from V and 6 bases from J, the gap between germline ends came to 6 bases. The germline CDR1 and CDR2 sequences are LGHNT and FRNRAP. The CDR3 bases are TGTGCTAGTGGTTTGGTGGGGGTCAATGAGCAGTTCTTC. It translates to CASGLVGVNEQFF.

This clonotype was observed a few times. The chain employs TRBV7-9 and TRBJ2-1; no definite D call. Germline V gives CDR1 SEHNR, CDR2 FQNEAQ (reference sequence). The CDR3 covers 14 residues. The ends were cut back, 5 bases at V and 3 bases at J, with 11 bases in the middle. In DNA, the CDR3 is TGTGCCAGCAGCCCGAGCAGGCGCTACAATGAGCAGTTCTTC. Translation: CASSPSRRYNEQFF.

This clonotype was seen a few times. This chain links TRBV6-1 with TRBJ2-7, with 9 bases that match TRBD2. Germline CDR1 and CDR2: MNHNS and SASEGT. With V trimmed by 1 base and J by 3 bases, 1 base remained unmatched. The CDR3 length is 14 residues. CDR3 bases: TGTGCCAGCAGTGAAGGTAGCGGGGGCTACGAGCAGTACTTC. Translating gives CASSEGSGGYEQYF.

This clonotype was observed a handful of times. The gene calls are TRBV28 and TRBJ2-1; D gene unclear. Germline CDR1 and CDR2: MDHEN and SYDVKM. The V end was cut by 5 bases, the J end by 0 bases, with 11 bases between. The length of the CDR3 is 15 residues. The chain's CDR3 is CASSKRHTSYNEQFF. Written as DNA, the CDR3 is TGTGCCAGCAGTAAAAGACACACCTCCTACAATGAGCAGTTCTTC.

The rearrangement links TRBV6-1 to TRBJ2-3, with TRBD1 identical over 9 bases. The V gene's germline CDR1 is MNHNS and CDR2 SASEGT. CDR3 length: 16 residues. V shed 5 bases, J shed 3 bases, and the junction held 9 bases outside the gene matches. CDR3: CASSSDRGRGTDTQYF. The CDR3 nucleotides are TGTGCCAGCAGTTCGGACAGGGGTCGGGGGACAGATACGCAGTATTTT.

In its sample, this clonotype was seen many times. V is TRBV11-2 and J is TRBJ2-5; 7 nucleotides align to TRBD1. Unmatched junction bases numbered 3, after V lost 0 bases and J lost 2 bases. The CDR3 length is 15 residues. The germline V gene encodes CDR1 SGHAT and CDR2 FQNNGV. The CDR3 nucleotides are TGTGCCAGCAGCTTAGAAGGGACAGAGCAAGAGACCCAGTACTTC. It encodes CASSLEGTEQETQYF.

This rearrangement joins TRBV6-1 to TRBJ2-7; 9 bases match TRBD1. This CDR3 spans 14 amino acids. Germline CDR1 reads MNHNS; CDR2 reads SASEGT. J gave up 2 bases and V 6 bases, and 5 bases lay outside the gene matches. The CDR3 loop reads CASRRDRDPYEQYF. Here the CDR3 DNA reads TGTGCCAGCAGACGGGACAGGGACCCCTACGAGCAGTACTTC.

There are many counts of this clonotype. A much larger clonotype is one base distant, so this may be a read error. V is TRBV19 and J is TRBJ2-7; no reliable D call. The CDR3 sequence is 11 residues long. CDR1 and CDR2 from the germline V gene are LNHDA and SQIVND (reference sequence). The CDR3: CASSIGYEQYF. The CDR3 DNA follows: TGTGCCAGCAGTATAGGCTACGAGCAGTACTTC.

CDR3 loop: CASSPRGREETQYF. The CDR3 DNA follows: TGCGCCAGCAGCCCCAGGGGGCGGGAAGAGACCCAGTACTTC. The genes are TRBV5-1 and TRBJ2-5, with TRBD1 matching over 8 bases. After removal of 4 bases from V and 3 bases from J, the junction contained 5 bases not matched to a gene. Germline V lookup: CDR1 SGHRS, CDR2 YFSETQ. The CDR3 consists of 14 residues.

J is TRBJ2-1 and V is TRBV2; 9 nucleotides align to TRBD2. The trim removed 2 bases at V and 15 bases at J, leaving 17 bases unmatched. This CDR3 is 16 amino acids long. The germline CDR1 and CDR2 sequences are SNHLY and FYNNEI. Here the CDR3 reads CASSEFERGDPWGRFF. The CDR3 DNA follows: TGTGCCAGCAGTGAATTCGAGCGGGGGGACCCCTGGGGACGGTTCTTC.

The table lists this clonotype with many counts. The chain has TRBV15 and TRBJ2-5, with TRBD2 matching over 7 bases. Germline lookup yields CDR1 LNHNV and CDR2 YYDKDF (reference sequence). The V and J ends lost 0 bases and 4 bases, in that order; junction bases with no gene match: 5. This CDR3 comprises 15 residues. In nucleotides, the CDR3 is TGTGCCACCAGCAGAGATTGGACTAGGGGAGAGACCCAGTACTTC. Its translation: CATSRDWTRGETQYF. Full variable domain (rest looked up from reference TRBV15 and TRBJ2-5): DAMVIQNPRYQVTQFGKPVTLSCSQTLNHNVMYWYQQKSSQAPKLLFHYYDKDFNNEADTPDNFQSRRPNTSFCFLDIRSPGLGDTAMYLCATSRDWTRGETQYFGPGTRLLVL.

By sample fraction, this clonotype is medium-sized. The chain has TRBV18 and TRBJ2-7; D not certain. The CDR3 has 14 residues. Trimming stripped 0 bases from V and 5 bases from J, with 11 bases between. The germline V gene encodes CDR1 KGHSH and CDR2 LQKENI. The CDR3 region has the DNA TGTGCCAGCTCACCACCTAGCAGTTCACACGAGCAGTACTTC. Translation: CASSPPSSSHEQYF.

The chain employs TRBV10-3 and TRBJ1-5; no clear D. The germline V gene encodes CDR1 ENHRY and CDR2 SYGVKD. V was pared by 0 bases and J by 6 bases, with 6 bases between. The CDR3 is made up of 13 amino acids. The CDR3 nucleotides read TGTGCCATCAGTGAGTCTGAGGGTCAGCCCCAGCATTTT. It yields the protein CAISESEGQPQHF.

This clonotype has at least ten counts. The chain combines TRBV6-1 with TRBJ2-5; 7 nucleotides match TRBD2. CDR1 and CDR2 (germline): MNHNS, SASEGT. This CDR3 comprises 14 residues. The ends lost 4 bases at V and 2 bases at J; junction bases unmatched: 4. CDR3 protein: CASSAVAGQETQYF. CDR3 in DNA: TGTGCCAGCAGTGCGGTAGCGGGTCAAGAGACCCAGTACTTC.

In its sample, this clonotype was seen a few times. This chain connects TRBV4-1 to TRBJ1-1, with D hard to call. The CDR3 has 16 residues. V dropped 0 bases and J dropped 0 bases, with 11 bases sitting between them. Germline CDR1 MGHRA, CDR2 YSYEKL. The CDR3 DNA follows: TGCGCCAGCAGCCAAGATCCTGGAATTATGAACACTGAAGCTTTCTTT. Protein product: CASSQDPGIMNTEAFF.

This clonotype occurred many times. This sequence joins TRBV7-9 and TRBJ2-3, with 8 bases aligning to TRBD2. The J segment lost 1 base and the V segment lost 6 bases, leaving 6 bases of the junction unmatched. Germline values: CDR1 SEHNR, CDR2 FQNEAQ (reference sequence). The CDR3 is 15 amino acids. This CDR3 is CASRKTSGRTDTQYF. The CDR3 nucleotides read TGTGCCAGCAGGAAAACTAGCGGACGCACAGATACGCAGTATTTT.

V usage is TRBV7-9 and J usage is TRBJ1-6; tentatively, D is TRBD1 (5 bases). The CDR3 runs to 15 residues. Germline V gene sequence: CDR1 SEHNR, CDR2 FQNEAQ (reference sequence). V shed 4 bases and J shed 7 bases, with 14 bases lying between them. The CDR3 sequence is CASSYSGTGNSPLHF. The CDR3 nucleotides read TGTGCCAGCAGCTATTCCGGGACCGGCAATTCACCCCTCCACTTT.

Details on this clonotype: Being one base from a much bigger clone, this may be a read error. V gene TRBV5-1 combines with J gene TRBJ2-1; 7 bases match TRBD2. Germline assignment: CDR1 SGHRS and CDR2 YFSETQ. The V and J ends lost 3 bases and 0 bases, in that order; junction bases with no gene match: 9. The CDR3 is made up of 17 amino acids. CDR3 sequence (DNA): TGCGCCAGCAGCTACGGGGCTAGCGGAAGCTCCTACAATGAGCAGTTCTTC. Translating it yields CASSYGASGSSYNEQFF. The full variable domain, in which reference TRBV5-1 and TRBJ2-1 provide the parts outside the CDR3, is KAGVTQTPRYLIKTRGQQVTLSCSPISGHRSVSWYQQTPGQGLQFLFEYFSETQRNKGNFPGRFSGRQFSNSRSEMNVSTLELGDSALYLCASSYGASGSSYNEQFFGPGTRLTVL.

This clonotype was recorded many times. This chain joins TRBV12-3 or TRBV12-4 and TRBJ1-4; 8 nucleotides match TRBD1. The CDR3 extends over 20 amino acids. J gave up 1 base and V 0 bases, and 13 bases lay outside the gene matches. The CDR3 nucleotides are TGTGCCAGCAGTTTAGCGCCCCGGACAGGGTCAGGAAGAACTAATGAAAAACTGTTTTTT. Amino acid sequence: CASSLAPRTGSGRTNEKLFF.

In its sample, this clonotype was seen many times. This chain uses TRBV10-3 with TRBJ2-3, with 9 bases matching TRBD2. Losses at the gene ends were 9 bases for V and 5 bases for J; bases not matched to a gene: 6. Germline CDR1 and CDR2: ENHRY and SYGVKD. CDR3 length equals 13 residues. The CDR3 nucleotides are TGTGCCATGCGGGAGGGCCGGGGAGATACGCAGTATTTT. Encoded protein: CAMREGRGDTQYF.

This clonotype appeared a few times. J is TRBJ2-2 and V is TRBV9, with D possibly TRBD1 on 5 matching bases. V was pared by 1 base and J by 0 bases, with 10 bases between. The CDR3 runs 16 residues. Germline values: CDR1 SGDLS, CDR2 YYNGEE. The CDR3 region is CASSVQSGSNTGELFF. In DNA, the CDR3 is TGTGCCAGCAGCGTACAATCAGGGTCGAACACCGGGGAGCTGTTTTTT.